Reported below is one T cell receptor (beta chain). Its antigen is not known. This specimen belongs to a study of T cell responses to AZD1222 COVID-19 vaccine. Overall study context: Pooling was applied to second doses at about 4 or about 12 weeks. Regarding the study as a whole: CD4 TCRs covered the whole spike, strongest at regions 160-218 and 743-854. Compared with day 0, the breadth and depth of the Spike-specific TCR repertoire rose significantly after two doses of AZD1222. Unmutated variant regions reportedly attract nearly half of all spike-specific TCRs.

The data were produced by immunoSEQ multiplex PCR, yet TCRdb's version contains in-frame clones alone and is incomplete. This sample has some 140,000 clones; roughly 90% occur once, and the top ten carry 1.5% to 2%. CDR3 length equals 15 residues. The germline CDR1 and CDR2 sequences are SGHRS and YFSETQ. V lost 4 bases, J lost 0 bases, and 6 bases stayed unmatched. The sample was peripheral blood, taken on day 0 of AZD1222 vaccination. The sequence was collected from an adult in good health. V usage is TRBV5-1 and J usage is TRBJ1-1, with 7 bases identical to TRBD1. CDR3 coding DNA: TGCGCCAGCAGCCTGGGACAGCCCCTGAACACTGAAGCTTTCTTT. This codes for CASSLGQPLNTEAFF.